This T cell receptor (beta chain) was recovered during a study of T cell responses to AZD1222 COVID-19 vaccine. The CDR3 contains 13 residues. Germline V gene sequence: CDR1 LNHDA, CDR2 SQIVND (reference sequence). V was trimmed by 4 bases and J by 7 bases, leaving 11 bases between them. About this clone itself: Its antigen remains unidentified.

Only in-frame clones appear in the TCRdb table, and some are missing; sequencing was by immunoSEQ multiplex PCR. The table records more than 150,000 clones, around 93% of them present only once. Points from the study as a whole: Only six people who got AZD1222 tested seropositive at baseline. As reported, nearly half of all spike-specific TCRs target variant regions that are unmutated. Across the whole spike, CD4 TCRs peaked at regions 160-218 and 743-854.

The source material was peripheral blood, sampled on day 0 of AZD1222 vaccination. The chain combines TRBV19 with TRBJ1-5, with D perhaps matching TRBD1 (5 bases). The clonotype comes from an adult in good health. The CDR3 DNA reads as TGTGCCAGTAGTAGTCAGGGCCGACAGCCCCAGCATTTT. Its translation is CASSSQGRQPQHF. Together with reference TRBV19 and TRBJ1-5, the CDR3 gives the full variable domain: DGGITQSPKYLFRKEGQNVTLSCEQNLNHDAMYWYRQDPGQGLRLIYYSQIVNDFQKGDIAEGYSVSREKKESFPLTVTSAQKNPTAFYLCASSSQGRQPQHFGDGTRLSIL.